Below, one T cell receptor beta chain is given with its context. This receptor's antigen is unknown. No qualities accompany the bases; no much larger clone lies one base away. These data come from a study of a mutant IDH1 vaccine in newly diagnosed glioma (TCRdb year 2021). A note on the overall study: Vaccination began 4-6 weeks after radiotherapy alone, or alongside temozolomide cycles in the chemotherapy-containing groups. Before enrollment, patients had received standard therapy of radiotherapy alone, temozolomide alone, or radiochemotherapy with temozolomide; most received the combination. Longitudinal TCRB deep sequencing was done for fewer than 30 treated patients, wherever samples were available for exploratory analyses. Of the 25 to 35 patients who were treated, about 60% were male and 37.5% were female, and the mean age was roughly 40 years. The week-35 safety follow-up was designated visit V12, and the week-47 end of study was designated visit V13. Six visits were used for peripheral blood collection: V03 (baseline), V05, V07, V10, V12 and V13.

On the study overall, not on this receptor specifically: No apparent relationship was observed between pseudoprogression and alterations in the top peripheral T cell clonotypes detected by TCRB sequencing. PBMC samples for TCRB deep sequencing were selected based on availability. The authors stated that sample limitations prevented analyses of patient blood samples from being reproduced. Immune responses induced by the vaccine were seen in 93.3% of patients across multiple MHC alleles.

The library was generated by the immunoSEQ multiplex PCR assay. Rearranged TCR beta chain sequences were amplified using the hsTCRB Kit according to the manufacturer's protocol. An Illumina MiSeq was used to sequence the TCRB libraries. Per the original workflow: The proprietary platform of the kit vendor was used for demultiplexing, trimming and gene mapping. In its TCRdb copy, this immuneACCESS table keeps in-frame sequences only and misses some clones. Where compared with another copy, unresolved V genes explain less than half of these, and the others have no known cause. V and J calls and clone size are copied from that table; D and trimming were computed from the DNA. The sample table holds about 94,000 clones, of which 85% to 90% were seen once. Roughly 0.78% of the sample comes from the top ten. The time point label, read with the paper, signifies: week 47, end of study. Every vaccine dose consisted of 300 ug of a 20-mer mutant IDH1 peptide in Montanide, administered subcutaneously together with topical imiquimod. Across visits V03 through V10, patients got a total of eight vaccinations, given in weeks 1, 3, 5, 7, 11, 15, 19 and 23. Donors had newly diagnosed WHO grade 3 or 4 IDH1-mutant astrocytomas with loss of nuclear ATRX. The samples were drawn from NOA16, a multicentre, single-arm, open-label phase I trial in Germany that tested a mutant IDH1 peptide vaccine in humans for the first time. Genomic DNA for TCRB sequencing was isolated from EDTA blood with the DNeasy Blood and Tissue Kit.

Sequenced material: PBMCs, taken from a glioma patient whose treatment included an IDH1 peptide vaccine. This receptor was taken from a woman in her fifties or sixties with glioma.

CDR3 sequence: CARDRGNYGYTF. In nucleotides, the sequence is TGTGCCAGGGACAGGGGGAACTATGGCTACACCTTC. The sequence is built from TRBV13 and TRBJ1-2; TRBD1 lines up with 10 middle nucleotides. The CDR3 goes from the cysteine to the phenylalanine over 12 residues. Kept here is only the CDR3 DNA, which spans 36 bases and is read in frame from base 1. Reading the germline V gene (reference sequence) gives CDR1 PRHDT and CDR2 FYEKMQ. Trimming accounts for 9 bases at V and 2 bases at J, while the number of junction bases matched to no gene is 0.